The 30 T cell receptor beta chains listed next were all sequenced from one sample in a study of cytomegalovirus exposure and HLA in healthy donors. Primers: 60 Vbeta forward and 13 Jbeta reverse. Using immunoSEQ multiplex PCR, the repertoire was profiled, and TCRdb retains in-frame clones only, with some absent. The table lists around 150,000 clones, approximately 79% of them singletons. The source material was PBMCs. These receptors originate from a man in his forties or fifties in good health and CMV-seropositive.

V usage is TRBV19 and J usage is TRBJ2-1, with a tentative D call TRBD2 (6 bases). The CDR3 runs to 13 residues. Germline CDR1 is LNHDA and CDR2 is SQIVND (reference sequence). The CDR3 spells CGVGGLYNNEQFF. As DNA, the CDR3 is TGTGGGGTAGGAGGGCTCTATAACAATGAGCAGTTCTTC.

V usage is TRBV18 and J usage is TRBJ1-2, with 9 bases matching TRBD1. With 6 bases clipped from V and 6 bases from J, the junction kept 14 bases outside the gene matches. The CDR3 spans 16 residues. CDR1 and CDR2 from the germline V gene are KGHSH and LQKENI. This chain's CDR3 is CASSPLPPTGGHGYTF. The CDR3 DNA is TGTGCCAGCTCCCCCCTCCCCCCCACAGGGGGCCATGGCTACACCTTC. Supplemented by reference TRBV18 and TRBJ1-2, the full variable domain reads NAGVMQNPRHLVRRRGQEARLRCSPMKGHSHVYWYRQLPEEGLKFMVYLQKENIIDESGMPKERFSAEFPKEGPSILRIQQVVRGDSAAYFCASSPLPPTGGHGYTFGSGTRLTVV.

The CDR3 DNA reads as TGCGCCAGCAGCCATGACCCTCGCGGGGGGGCCGGGAATGAGCAGTTCTTC. Translation: CASSHDPRGGAGNEQFF. The chain carries TRBV5-1 and TRBJ2-1; TRBD2 matches at 9 bases. CDR1 and CDR2 from the germline V gene are SGHRS and YFSETQ. The ends lost 4 bases at V and 7 bases at J; junction bases unmatched: 15. CDR3 size: 17 residues.

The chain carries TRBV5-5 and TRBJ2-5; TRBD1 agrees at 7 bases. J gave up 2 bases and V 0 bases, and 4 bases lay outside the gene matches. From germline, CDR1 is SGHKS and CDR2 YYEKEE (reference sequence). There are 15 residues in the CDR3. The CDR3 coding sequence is TGTGCCAGCAGCTTGGGTCCGGGACAGCAAGAGACCCAGTACTTC. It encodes CASSLGPGQQETQYF.

The CDR3 loop reads CASSYDRNEKLFF. In nucleotides, the CDR3 is TGTGCCAGCAGTTACGACAGGAATGAAAAACTGTTTTTT. The chain couples TRBV6-5 to TRBJ1-4; TRBD1 might be the D (6 bases). The CDR3 is 13 residues long. V was trimmed by 2 bases and J by 5 bases, leaving 6 bases between them. The germline V gene has CDR1 MNHEY and CDR2 SVGAGI.

The CDR3 is CATSRHRRQGVNNSPLHF. The CDR3 nucleotides are TGTGCCACCAGCAGACACCGTAGACAGGGGGTCAATAATTCACCCCTCCACTTT. The chain joins TRBV15 to TRBJ1-6; 9 bases align to TRBD1. This CDR3 spans 18 amino acids. The V and J ends lost 2 bases and 5 bases, in that order; junction bases with no gene match: 10. Germline values: CDR1 LNHNV, CDR2 YYDKDF (reference sequence). Filled out from reference TRBV15 and TRBJ1-6, the complete variable domain reads DAMVIQNPRYQVTQFGKPVTLSCSQTLNHNVMYWYQQKSSQAPKLLFHYYDKDFNNEADTPDNFQSRRPNTSFCFLDIRSPGLGDTAMYLCATSRHRRQGVNNSPLHFGNGTRLTVT.

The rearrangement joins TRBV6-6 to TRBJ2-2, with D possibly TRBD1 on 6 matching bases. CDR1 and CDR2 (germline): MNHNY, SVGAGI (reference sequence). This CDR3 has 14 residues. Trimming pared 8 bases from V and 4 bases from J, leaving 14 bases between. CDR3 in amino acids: CASRFEGVTGELFF. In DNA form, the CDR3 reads TGTGCCAGCCGTTTCGAGGGGGTCACCGGGGAGCTGTTTTTT.

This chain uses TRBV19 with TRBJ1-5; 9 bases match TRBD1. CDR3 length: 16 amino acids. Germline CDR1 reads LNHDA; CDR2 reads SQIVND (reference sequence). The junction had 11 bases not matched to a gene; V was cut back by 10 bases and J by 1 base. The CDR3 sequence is CATRRQGGWSNQPQHF. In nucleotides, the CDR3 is TGTGCCACCAGACGACAGGGGGGTTGGAGCAATCAGCCCCAGCATTTT.

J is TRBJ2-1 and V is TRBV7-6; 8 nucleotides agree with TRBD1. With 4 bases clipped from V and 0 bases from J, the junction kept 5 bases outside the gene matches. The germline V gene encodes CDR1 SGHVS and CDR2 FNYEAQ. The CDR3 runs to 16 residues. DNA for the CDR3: TGTGCCAGCAGCTCAAGACAGGGGAGCTCCTACAATGAGCAGTTCTTC. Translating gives CASSSRQGSSYNEQFF.

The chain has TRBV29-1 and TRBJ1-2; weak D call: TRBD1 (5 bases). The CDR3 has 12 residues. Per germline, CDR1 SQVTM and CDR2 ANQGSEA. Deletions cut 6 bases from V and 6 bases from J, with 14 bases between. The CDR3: CSVSGFFDGYTF. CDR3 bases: TGCAGCGTCTCAGGGTTTTTCGATGGCTACACCTTC.

The CDR3 coding sequence is TGTGCCAGCAGTTATTCCAGAGGGACAGGGGACACCATATATTTT. It specifies CASSYSRGTGDTIYF. The rearrangement uses TRBV6-6 and TRBJ1-3, with 10 bases identical to TRBD1. Looked up from germline, CDR1 is MNHNY and CDR2 is SVGAGI (reference sequence). This CDR3 comprises 15 residues. Losses at the gene ends were 3 bases for V and 8 bases for J; bases not matched to a gene: 7.

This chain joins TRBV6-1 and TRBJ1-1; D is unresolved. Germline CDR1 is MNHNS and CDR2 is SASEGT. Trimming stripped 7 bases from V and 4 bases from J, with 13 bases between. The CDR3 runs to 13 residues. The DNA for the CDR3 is TGTGCCAGCACCGGGAAGGATTTCACTGAAGCTTTCTTT. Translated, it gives CASTGKDFTEAFF.

CDR3 sequence: CASSPQAGLAYEQYF. CDR3 coding DNA: TGTGCCAGCAGCCCTCAAGCGGGTTTAGCCTACGAGCAGTACTTC. The V and J genes are TRBV11-2 and TRBJ2-7; TRBD2 might be the D (6 bases). Trimming left V 5 bases short and J 2 bases short, with 16 bases between. CDR3 length: 15 residues. The germline gives CDR1 SGHAT, CDR2 FQNNGV.

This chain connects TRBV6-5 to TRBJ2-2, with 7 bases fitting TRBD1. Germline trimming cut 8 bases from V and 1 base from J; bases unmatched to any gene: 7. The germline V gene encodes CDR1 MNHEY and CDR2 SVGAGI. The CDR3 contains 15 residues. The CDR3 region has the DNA TGTGCCAGCTCTGGGAGACAGGGGAACACCGGGGAGCTGTTTTTT. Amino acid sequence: CASSGRQGNTGELFF.

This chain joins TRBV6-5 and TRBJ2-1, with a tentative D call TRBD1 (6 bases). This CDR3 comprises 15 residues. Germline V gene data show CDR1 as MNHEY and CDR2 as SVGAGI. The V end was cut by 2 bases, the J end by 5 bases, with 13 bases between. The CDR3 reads CASSYQGMLNNEQFF. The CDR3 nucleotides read TGTGCCAGCAGTTACCAGGGGATGTTGAACAATGAGCAGTTCTTC.

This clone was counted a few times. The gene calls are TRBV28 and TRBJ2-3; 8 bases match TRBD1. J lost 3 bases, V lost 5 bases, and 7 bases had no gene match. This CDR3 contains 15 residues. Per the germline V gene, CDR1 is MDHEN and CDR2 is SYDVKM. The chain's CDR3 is CASSVSGGSTDTQYF. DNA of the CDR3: TGTGCCAGCAGTGTTTCAGGGGGCTCAACAGATACGCAGTATTTT. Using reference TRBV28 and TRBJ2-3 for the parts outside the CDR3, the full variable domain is DVKVTQSSRYLVKRTGEKVFLECVQDMDHENMFWYRQDPGLGLRLIYFSYDVKMKEKGDIPEGYSVSREKKERFSLILESASTNQTSMYLCASSVSGGSTDTQYFGPGTRLTVL.

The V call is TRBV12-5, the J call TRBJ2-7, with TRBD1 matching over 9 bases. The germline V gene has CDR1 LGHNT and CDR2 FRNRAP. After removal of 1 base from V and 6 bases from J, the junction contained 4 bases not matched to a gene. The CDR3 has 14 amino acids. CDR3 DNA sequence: TGTGCTAGTGGTTTGGGTACAGGGGGCGGCGAGCAGTACTTC. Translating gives CASGLGTGGGEQYF.

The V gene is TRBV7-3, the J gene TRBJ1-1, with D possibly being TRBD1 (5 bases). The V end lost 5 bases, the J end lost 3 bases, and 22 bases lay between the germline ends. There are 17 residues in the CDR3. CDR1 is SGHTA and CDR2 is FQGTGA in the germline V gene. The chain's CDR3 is CASSPGRGGLPDTEAFF. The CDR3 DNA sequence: TGTGCCAGCAGCCCTGGCCGGGGGGGTTTGCCTGACACTGAAGCTTTCTTT.

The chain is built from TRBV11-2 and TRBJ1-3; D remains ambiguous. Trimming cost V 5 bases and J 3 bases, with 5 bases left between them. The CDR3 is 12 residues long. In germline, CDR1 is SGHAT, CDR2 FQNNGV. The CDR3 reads CASSTYGNTIYF. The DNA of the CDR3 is TGTGCCAGCAGCACCTATGGAAACACCATATATTTT.

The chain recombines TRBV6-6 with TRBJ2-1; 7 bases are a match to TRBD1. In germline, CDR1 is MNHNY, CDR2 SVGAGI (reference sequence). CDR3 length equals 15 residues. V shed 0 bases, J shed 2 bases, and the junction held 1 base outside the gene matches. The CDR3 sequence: CASSYSGGTYNEQFF. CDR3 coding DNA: TGTGCCAGCAGTTACTCAGGGGGCACCTACAATGAGCAGTTCTTC.

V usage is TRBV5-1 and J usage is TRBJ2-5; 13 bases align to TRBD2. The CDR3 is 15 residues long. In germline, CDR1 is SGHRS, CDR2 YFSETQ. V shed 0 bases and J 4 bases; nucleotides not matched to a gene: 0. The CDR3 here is CASSLGTSGGETQYF. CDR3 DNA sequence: TGCGCCAGCAGCTTGGGGACTAGCGGGGGAGAGACCCAGTACTTC.

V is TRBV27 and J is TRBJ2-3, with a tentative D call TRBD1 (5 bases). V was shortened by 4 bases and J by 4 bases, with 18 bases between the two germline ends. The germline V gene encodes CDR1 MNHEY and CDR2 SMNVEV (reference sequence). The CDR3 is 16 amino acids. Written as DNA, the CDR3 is TGTGCCAGCAGTTCCCCCCTGGGGCAGCCCCCAGATACGCAGTATTTT. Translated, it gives CASSSPLGQPPDTQYF.

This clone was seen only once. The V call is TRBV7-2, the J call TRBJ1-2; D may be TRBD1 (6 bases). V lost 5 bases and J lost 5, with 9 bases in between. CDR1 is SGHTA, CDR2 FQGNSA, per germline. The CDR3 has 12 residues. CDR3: CASSTDRYGYTF. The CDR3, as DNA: TGTGCCAGCAGCACGGACAGATATGGCTACACCTTC.

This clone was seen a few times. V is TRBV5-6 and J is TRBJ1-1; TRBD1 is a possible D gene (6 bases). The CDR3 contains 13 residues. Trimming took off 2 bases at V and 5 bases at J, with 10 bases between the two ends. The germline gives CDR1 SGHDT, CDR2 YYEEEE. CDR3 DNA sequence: TGTGCCAGCAGCTTTCAACAGGGAACTGAAGCTTTCTTT. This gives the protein CASSFQQGTEAFF.

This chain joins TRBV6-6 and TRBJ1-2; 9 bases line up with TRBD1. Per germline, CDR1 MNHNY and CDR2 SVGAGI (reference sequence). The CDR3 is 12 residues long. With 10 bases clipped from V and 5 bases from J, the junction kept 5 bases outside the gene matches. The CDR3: CATVGTGYGYTF. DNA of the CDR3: TGTGCCACTGTCGGGACAGGGTATGGCTACACCTTC.

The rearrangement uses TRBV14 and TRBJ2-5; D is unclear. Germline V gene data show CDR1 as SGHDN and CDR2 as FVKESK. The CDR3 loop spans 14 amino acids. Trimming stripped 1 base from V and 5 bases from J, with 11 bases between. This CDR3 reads CASSQVTRWETQYF. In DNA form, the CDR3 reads TGTGCCAGCAGCCAAGTTACTCGGTGGGAGACCCAGTACTTC.

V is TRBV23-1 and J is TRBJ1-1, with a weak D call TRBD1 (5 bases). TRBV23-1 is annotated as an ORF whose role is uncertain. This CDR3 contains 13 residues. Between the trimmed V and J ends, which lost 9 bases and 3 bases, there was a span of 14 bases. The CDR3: CARQGRLDTEAFF. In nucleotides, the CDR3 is TGCGCCAGGCAGGGTAGATTAGACACTGAAGCTTTCTTT.

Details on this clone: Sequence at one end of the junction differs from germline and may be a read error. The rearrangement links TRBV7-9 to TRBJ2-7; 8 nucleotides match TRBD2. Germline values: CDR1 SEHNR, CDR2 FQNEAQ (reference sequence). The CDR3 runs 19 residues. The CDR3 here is CSSSLGMRGVNGRDLEQYF. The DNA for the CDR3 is TGTTCCAGCAGCTTAGGTATGAGGGGTGTGAACGGGAGGGACTTGGAGCAGTACTTC.

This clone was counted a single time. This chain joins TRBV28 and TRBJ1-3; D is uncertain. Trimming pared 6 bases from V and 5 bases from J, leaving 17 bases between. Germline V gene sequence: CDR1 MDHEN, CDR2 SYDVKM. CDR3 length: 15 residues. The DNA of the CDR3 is TGTGCCAGCAGGGCCTTTGGAGGGCCAAGAAACACCATATATTTT. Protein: CASRAFGGPRNTIYF.

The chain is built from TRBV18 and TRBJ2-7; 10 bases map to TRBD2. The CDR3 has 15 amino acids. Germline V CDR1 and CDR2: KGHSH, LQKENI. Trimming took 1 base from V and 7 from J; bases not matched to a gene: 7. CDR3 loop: CASSPQSGGASEQYF. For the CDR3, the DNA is TGTGCCAGCTCACCACAAAGCGGGGGGGCGAGTGAGCAGTACTTC.